What follows are 10 T cell receptor beta chains derived from one specimen sequenced in a study of long-term antiretroviral therapy in people with HIV. Running of the v3.0 immunoSEQ assay took place at survey level. The table came from immunoSEQ multiplex PCR; TCRdb's copy has only in-frame clones and leaves some out. The table has about 27,000 clones, roughly three quarters seen once. Source: unsorted PBMCs, taken 2.1 years after starting antiretroviral therapy. Source of these receptors: a man aged 25-40 years with HIV.

The gene calls are TRBV28 and TRBJ1-6; D might be TRBD1 (5 bases). Germline V CDR1 and CDR2: MDHEN, SYDVKM. V was shortened by 6 bases and J by 6 bases, with 9 bases between the two germline ends. The CDR3 consists of 13 residues. The CDR3 is CASRGVGNSPLHF. The CDR3 region has the DNA TGTGCCAGCAGGGGGGTAGGTAATTCACCCCTCCACTTT.

The V gene is TRBV7-2, the J gene TRBJ2-2; 9 bases line up with TRBD2. Trimming removed 8 bases from V and 4 bases from J; junction bases left unmatched: 8. The CDR3 is 15 amino acids. Germline CDR1 reads SGHTA; CDR2 reads FQGNSA. The CDR3, as DNA: TGTGCCAGCCCGCGGGGGGGGCGGAGCACCGGGGAGCTGTTTTTT. This sequence encodes CASPRGGRSTGELFF.

The rearrangement joins TRBV7-2 to TRBJ2-4; 7 bases match TRBD2. CDR1 is SGHTA, CDR2 FQGNSA, per germline. The junction had 2 bases not matched to a gene; V was cut back by 3 bases and J by 0 bases. The CDR3 spans 15 residues. Here the CDR3 reads CASSFGTIAKNIQYF. The CDR3 DNA follows: TGTGCCAGCAGCTTCGGGACTATAGCCAAAAACATTCAGTACTTC.

This clone has only a few counts. The genes are TRBV27 and TRBJ2-3; 7 nucleotides match TRBD2. Germline V gene data show CDR1 as MNHEY and CDR2 as SMNVEV (reference sequence). The CDR3 covers 16 residues. After removal of 4 bases from V and 6 bases from J, the junction contained 13 bases not matched to a gene. Here the CDR3 reads CASSSPYGGSGDTQYF. Here the CDR3 DNA reads TGTGCCAGCAGTTCCCCCTATGGCGGGAGTGGCGATACGCAGTATTTT.

This clone was detected a few times. This sequence joins TRBV7-9 and TRBJ2-3; 12 bases map to TRBD2. The J segment lost 5 bases and the V segment lost 5 bases, leaving 2 bases of the junction unmatched. This CDR3 is 14 amino acids long. Germline V lookup: CDR1 SEHNR, CDR2 FQNEAQ (reference sequence). CDR3 nucleotides: TGTGCCAGCAGCCGGACTAGCGGGGTAGATACGCAGTATTTT. Its protein is CASSRTSGVDTQYF.

This clone has just a few counts. This chain connects TRBV2 to TRBJ1-5; weak D call: TRBD1 (6 bases). V was cut by 1 base and J by 0 bases, with 7 bases left in between. Germline values: CDR1 SNHLY, CDR2 FYNNEI. The CDR3 length is 15 residues. For the CDR3, the DNA is TGTGCCAGCAGTGAAGAGGACAGTAGCAATCAGCCCCAGCATTTT. Translated, it gives CASSEEDSSNQPQHF.

The chain uses TRBV5-4 and TRBJ1-1; unclear D gene. The CDR3 is 13 amino acids. Germline CDR1 SGHNT, CDR2 YYREEE (reference sequence). The V and J ends lost 1 base and 1 base respectively, with 5 bases between them. The CDR3: CASSLKSNTEAFF. The DNA of the CDR3 is TGTGCCAGCAGCTTGAAATCGAACACTGAAGCTTTCTTT.

This chain's CDR3 is CASSLVDPTGELFF. The CDR3 nucleotides are TGTGCCAGCAGCTTGGTCGACCCCACCGGGGAGCTGTTTTTT. The chain joins TRBV5-8 to TRBJ2-2, with unresolved D. Trimming took 0 bases from V and 4 from J, leaving 7 bases between them. The CDR3 consists of 14 residues. Germline values: CDR1 SGHTS, CDR2 YDEGEE.

The genes are TRBV6-5 and TRBJ2-7; D not resolved. V lost 10 bases and J 5 bases, leaving 18 bases between the germline ends. The CDR3 is 13 amino acids. CDR1 and CDR2 (germline): MNHEY, SVGAGI. CDR3 sequence (DNA): TGTGCCACCCAGAGAGACGAAGTCGACGAGCAGTACTTC. It translates to CATQRDEVDEQYF.

The rearrangement links TRBV28 to TRBJ1-2; D gene unclear. The germline V and J ends were trimmed by 7 bases and 2 bases, with 11 bases remaining between them. Germline V CDR1 and CDR2: MDHEN, SYDVKM. CDR3 length: 13 amino acids. The CDR3 DNA sequence: TGTGCCAGCAAGCCCGGAGGCAACTATGGCTACACCTTC. Its translation is CASKPGGNYGYTF.